Sequencing of this TCR beta chain was carried out in a study of blood T cell repertoires in COVID-19. For the study at large: PBMCs, B-cell-depleted T cells, or T cells provided the cDNA or gDNA that made up the material.

The germline V gene encodes CDR1 MNHNS and CDR2 SASEGT. The CDR3 spans 13 residues. Trimming removed 0 bases at V and 7 bases at J, with 9 bases between. Only in-frame clones appear in the TCRdb table, and some are missing; sequencing was by immunoSEQ multiplex PCR. The sample includes 84,000 or so clones, 87% of them seen just once. Source material: peripheral blood. The sequence came from a man in his sixties with acute or convalescent COVID-19. The V and J genes are TRBV6-1 and TRBJ1-2, with unresolved D. This CDR3 reads CASSEAWGAGYTF. The CDR3 nucleotides read TGTGCCAGCAGTGAAGCGTGGGGAGCTGGCTACACCTTC.